The 7 T cell receptor beta chains below all came from one sample that was sequenced in a study of cytomegalovirus exposure and HLA in healthy donors. Primers for the PCR totalled 60 Vbeta and 13 Jbeta. Sequenced by immunoSEQ multiplex PCR; TCRdb stores in-frame clones only, minus some. Among 60,000 to 85,000 clones listed, around 80% were seen once. The material sequenced was PBMCs. Every receptor here comes from a man between 70 and 80 years old in good health and CMV-seropositive.

The chain employs TRBV7-2 and TRBJ2-5, with 7 bases identical to TRBD2. Germline values: CDR1 SGHTA, CDR2 FQGNSA. J gave up 5 bases and V 6 bases, and 9 bases lay outside the gene matches. This CDR3 spans 14 amino acids. The CDR3 sequence: CASRPGGGRETQYF. The CDR3, as DNA: TGTGCCAGCAGACCTGGGGGGGGGAGGGAGACCCAGTACTTC.

V is TRBV6-6 and J is TRBJ1-2; a possible D gene is TRBD1 (5 bases). Germline CDR1 reads MNHNY; CDR2 reads SVGAGI (reference sequence). Trimming took off 4 bases at V and 5 bases at J, with 14 bases between the two ends. The CDR3 runs to 14 residues. CDR3 sequence reads: CASSSLTQGYGYTF. In nucleotides, the CDR3 is TGTGCCAGCAGTTCCTTAACTCAGGGATATGGCTACACCTTC.

The CDR3: CSADGGNPGETQYF. CDR3 nucleotide sequence: TGCAGCGCTGATGGGGGGAACCCCGGAGAGACCCAGTACTTC. The chain joins TRBV29-1 to TRBJ2-5; weak D call: TRBD2 (6 bases). Germline CDR1 is SQVTM and CDR2 is ANQGSEA. There are 14 residues in the CDR3. V lost 7 bases, J lost 4 bases, and 19 bases lay in between.

This clone was picked up one time. The chain recombines TRBV25-1 with TRBJ2-7, with TRBD2 matching over 10 bases. The CDR3 has 16 residues. The V segment lost 1 base and the J segment 2 bases; nucleotides outside the gene matches: 5. The germline CDR1 and CDR2 sequences are MGHDK and SYGVNS. Here the CDR3 reads CASSESGSGRAYEQYF. Here the CDR3 DNA reads TGTGCCAGCAGTGAATCTGGGAGCGGGAGGGCCTACGAGCAGTACTTC.

The chain joins TRBV5-1 to TRBJ2-5; 10 positions match TRBD2. The V and J ends lost 0 bases and 1 base, in that order; junction bases with no gene match: 3. This CDR3 is built from 16 residues. CDR1 is SGHRS and CDR2 is YFSETQ in the germline V gene. This chain's CDR3 is CASSLGLAGVQETQYF. CDR3 sequence (DNA): TGCGCCAGCAGCTTGGGCCTAGCGGGGGTCCAAGAGACCCAGTACTTC.

This rearrangement joins TRBV19 to TRBJ2-7; the D gene is possibly TRBD1 (5 bases). This CDR3 spans 15 amino acids. Germline CDR1 reads LNHDA; CDR2 reads SQIVND (reference sequence). Trimming pared 6 bases from V and 0 bases from J, leaving 15 bases between. The CDR3 spells CASSTSGIHSYEQYF. In DNA, the CDR3 is TGTGCCAGTAGCACGTCAGGGATTCACTCCTACGAGCAGTACTTC.

The chain carries TRBV4-3 and TRBJ2-1, with D perhaps matching TRBD2 (6 bases). The ends were cut back, 2 bases at V and 4 bases at J, with 18 bases in the middle. This CDR3 is 17 amino acids long. CDR1 is LGHNA, CDR2 YSLEER, per germline. CDR3 bases: TGCGCCAGCAGCCAATCACTCCAGGGAGGTGGGTACAATGAGCAGTTCTTC. Its translation is CASSQSLQGGGYNEQFF.